These 15 T cell receptor beta chains were all obtained from the same sample, sequenced in a study of CXCR3-negative and CXCR3-positive naive CD8 T cells. Whole-study results and caveats: Greater hydrophobicity was found in TRB CDR3s of CXCR3-positive naive cells than of CXCR3-negative naive cells.

No antigen has been identified for these receptors. UMI-labeled 5' RACE TRB cDNA libraries were prepared from the cells. TCRdb re-called the 5' RACE reads, yielding one record per CDR3 amino acid sequence without DNA. This sample's table reports roughly 65,000 distinct CDR3 sequences. What was sequenced was naive CXCR3+ CD8+ T cells from blood. Subset noted: CD45RO-CCR7+CD27+CD95- naive CD8+ T cells expressing CXCR3 (TNR3+). Every receptor here comes from a human donor in good health. Some clones in this sample may be carry-over from other donors' samples.

The V call is TRBV20-1, the J call TRBJ2-1; TCRdb's assignment of TRBD1 cannot be checked, as there is no DNA. This CDR3 has 18 residues. From germline, CDR1 is DFQATT and CDR2 SNEGSKA (reference sequence). The CDR3 is CSASILAGGPSSYNEQFF.

This chain links TRBV12-3 or TRBV12-4 with TRBJ2-1; the TCRdb D gene call, TRBD1, has no DNA to confirm it. CDR3 length: 13 amino acids. This chain's CDR3 is CASSSPFANEQFF.

CDR3 in amino acids: CSVPGQGYNYGYTF. This chain joins TRBV29-1 and TRBJ1-2; checking the TCRdb D call of TRBD1 is not possible without DNA. Germline V CDR1 and CDR2: SQVTM, ANQGSEA. The CDR3 runs 14 residues.

The rearrangement joins TRBV7-8 to TRBJ2-1; TCRdb lists TRBD1, though no DNA is available to test this call. This CDR3 has 13 amino acids. CDR1 and CDR2 (germline): SGHVS, FQNEAQ. The CDR3 spells CASRVGLDNEQFF.

The chain is built from TRBV7-8 and TRBJ2-3; TCRdb's D call of TRBD2 is untestable without DNA. Germline-derived CDR1 and CDR2 are SGHVS and FQNEAQ. The CDR3 has 15 amino acids. CDR3 protein: CASSLGPSRVNTQYF.

CDR3 loop: CSVEDPGLAGELRTQYF. The rearrangement links TRBV29-1 to TRBJ2-5; TCRdb names TRBD2, which stays unverified in the absence of DNA. The CDR3 sequence is 17 residues long. From germline, CDR1 is SQVTM and CDR2 ANQGSEA. The whole variable domain, remainder taken from reference TRBV29-1 and TRBJ2-5, is SAVISQKPSRDICQRGTSLTIQCQVDSQVTMMFWYRQQPGQSLTLIATANQGSEATYESGFVIDKFPISRPNLTFSTLTVSNMSPEDSSIYLCSVEDPGLAGELRTQYFGPGTRLLVL.

This chain links TRBV28 with TRBJ2-1; with no DNA, the TCRdb D assignment of TRBD1 cannot be verified. CDR1 MDHEN and CDR2 SYDVKM come from the germline V gene. There are 14 residues in the CDR3. The CDR3 reads CASGSLPPYNEQFF.

CDR3: CASSKFPGQLLEAFF. The V gene is TRBV21-1, the J gene TRBJ1-1; checking the TCRdb D call of TRBD1 is not possible without DNA. TRBV21-1 is assigned pseudogene status. The CDR3 extends over 15 amino acids.

The CDR3 sequence: CSVPSGIGHNEQFF. The genes are TRBV29-1 and TRBJ2-1; no DNA is available, so the TRBD2 call from TCRdb remains unchecked. Per germline, CDR1 SQVTM and CDR2 ANQGSEA. The CDR3 loop spans 14 amino acids.

The chain combines TRBV7-2 with TRBJ2-4; TCRdb's D gene call, TRBD2, goes unchecked for lack of DNA. This CDR3 spans 20 amino acids. Germline V lookup: CDR1 SGHTA, CDR2 FQGNSA. Here the CDR3 reads CASSFSSVPTSGGRKNIQYF.

The chain couples TRBV7-9 to TRBJ1-1; TCRdb designates TRBD1, a call that cannot be tested without DNA. This CDR3 is built from 14 residues. Germline V gives CDR1 SEHNR, CDR2 FQNEAQ (reference sequence). CDR3: CASSSTGGNTEAFF.

V is TRBV12-3 or TRBV12-4 and J is TRBJ2-7; no DNA is available, so the TRBD1 call from TCRdb remains unchecked. CDR3 size: 14 residues. The CDR3 loop is CASSPDRGWGEQYF.

V usage is TRBV7-9 and J usage is TRBJ2-7; TCRdb gives TRBD1 as the D gene, but with no DNA this cannot be confirmed. The CDR3 has 13 residues. Germline V gene lookup returns CDR1 SEHNR and CDR2 FQNEAQ (reference sequence). This chain's CDR3 is CASSGTGGYEQYF.

J is TRBJ2-1 and V is TRBV5-6; the D gene TCRdb calls, TRBD1, cannot be checked with no DNA. CDR3 length: 18 residues. CDR1 is SGHDT and CDR2 is YYEEEE in the germline V gene. CDR3 amino acids: CASSSTGYRRPSYNEQFF.

This chain uses TRBV5-1 with TRBJ2-5. CDR3 length equals 12 residues. Looked up from germline, CDR1 is SGHRS and CDR2 is YFSETQ. The CDR3 region is CASSPYQETQYF.